The 23 T cell receptor beta chains given below trace back to one sample, sequenced in a study of OX40 agonist ivuxolimab in advanced cancers. Assay: immunoSEQ multiplex PCR; the TCRdb copy retains only in-frame clones and omits some. The data contain some 59,000 clones, about 90% of them singletons. Specimen: CD4+ or CD8+ T cells sorted from blood, collected in a trial of the OX40 agonist ivuxolimab. The receptors stem from an adult with an advanced solid tumor such as melanoma, head and neck, liver or kidney cancer.

The rearrangement links TRBV7-2 to TRBJ2-2; D not certain. Germline V lookup: CDR1 SGHTA, CDR2 FQGNSA. The CDR3 totals 13 residues. Trimming pared 5 bases from V and 5 bases from J, leaving 9 bases between. This CDR3 is CASSPTYTGELFF. The CDR3 DNA is TGTGCCAGCAGCCCCACATATACCGGGGAGCTGTTTTTT.

The V call is TRBV29-1, the J call TRBJ2-3; D gene uncertain. CDR3 length equals 12 residues. With 5 bases removed from V and 6 bases from J, the gap between germline ends came to 12 bases. Germline V lookup: CDR1 SQVTM, CDR2 ANQGSEA. The CDR3: CSVLGGSDTQYF. The CDR3 nucleotides are TGCAGCGTTTTAGGTGGGTCGGATACGCAGTATTTT.

The chain employs TRBV28 and TRBJ1-2, with TRBD1 identical over 10 bases. The CDR3 has 15 amino acids. CDR1 MDHEN and CDR2 SYDVKM come from the germline V gene. J gave up 0 bases and V 10 bases, and 8 bases lay outside the gene matches. For the CDR3, the DNA is TGTGCCACCGGGGACAGGGGCCTTTCTAACTATGGCTACACCTTC. It translates to CATGDRGLSNYGYTF.

About this clone: The same CDR3 can be traced to other DNA sequences in this sample. V is TRBV15 and J is TRBJ1-5; D is perhaps TRBD1 (6 bases). The CDR3 has 15 residues. Deletions cut 0 bases from V and 2 bases from J, with 8 bases between. CDR1 and CDR2 (germline): LNHNV, YYDKDF (reference sequence). DNA for the CDR3: TGTGCCACCAGCAGAGACCGACAGGGCAATCAGCCCCAGCATTTT. Translation gives CATSRDRQGNQPQHF.

V gene TRBV2 combines with J gene TRBJ2-3; TRBD2 matches at 10 bases. CDR3 size: 14 residues. Germline V gives CDR1 SNHLY, CDR2 FYNNEI. J was trimmed by 0 bases and V by 9 bases; bases with no gene match: 3. The CDR3 region is CASRTSGSTDTQYF. CDR3 bases: TGTGCCAGTCGGACTAGCGGTAGCACAGATACGCAGTATTTT.

This clone was seen only once. This chain uses TRBV6-5 with TRBJ2-7, with D perhaps TRBD1 (6 bases). With 4 bases removed from V and 2 bases from J, the gap between germline ends came to 12 bases. CDR3 length: 14 residues. The germline V gene has CDR1 MNHEY and CDR2 SVGAGI. This CDR3 reads CASSLEGQAYEQYF. CDR3 nucleotide sequence: TGTGCCAGCAGTTTAGAGGGACAAGCCTACGAGCAGTACTTC.

CDR3 DNA sequence: TGTGCCAGTAGCGAAAGCACAGATACGCAGTATTTT. This sequence encodes CASSESTDTQYF. V usage is TRBV19 and J usage is TRBJ2-3; no clear D gene. The CDR3 consists of 12 residues. Germline V gene lookup returns CDR1 LNHDA and CDR2 SQIVND (reference sequence). Trimming took 6 bases from V and 0 from J, leaving 4 bases between them. The complete variable domain, with remaining parts taken from reference TRBV19 and TRBJ2-3, reads DGGITQSPKYLFRKEGQNVTLSCEQNLNHDAMYWYRQDPGQGLRLIYYSQIVNDFQKGDIAEGYSVSREKKESFPLTVTSAQKNPTAFYLCASSESTDTQYFGPGTRLTVL.

The chain couples TRBV11-1 to TRBJ2-3, with D unclear. The CDR3 is 14 residues long. V lost 4 bases and J 2 bases, leaving 10 bases between the germline ends. Germline lookup yields CDR1 SGHAT and CDR2 FQDESV (reference sequence). CDR3 DNA: TGTGCCAGCAGCTCTGGCTGGGTCACAGATACGCAGTATTTT. It is translated as CASSSGWVTDTQYF. Looking up the rest from reference TRBV11-1 and TRBJ2-3 gives the full variable domain: EAEVAQSPRYKITEKSQAVAFWCDPISGHATLYWYRQILGQGPELLVQFQDESVVDDSQLPKDRFSAERLKGVDSTLKIQPAELGDSAMYLCASSSGWVTDTQYFGPGTRLTVL.

The chain couples TRBV19 to TRBJ2-7, with TRBD2 matching over 10 bases. Germline trimming cut 3 bases from V and 4 bases from J; bases unmatched to any gene: 3. CDR3 length: 14 residues. The V gene's germline CDR1 is LNHDA and CDR2 SQIVND (reference sequence). CDR3 sequence (DNA): TGTGCCAGTAGTATTAGCGGGAGGATTTACGAGCAGTACTTC. It yields the protein CASSISGRIYEQYF.

This chain joins TRBV29-1 and TRBJ1-4; D is unclear. The CDR3 contains 10 residues. Trimming took off 7 bases at V and 5 bases at J, with 5 bases between the two ends. The germline V gene has CDR1 SQVTM and CDR2 ANQGSEA. DNA for the CDR3: TGCAGCGCTAAAAATGAAAAACTGTTTTTT. Translated, it gives CSAKNEKLFF.

This clone was recorded once. V and J are TRBV5-1 and TRBJ2-2; TRBD1 is a possible D gene (6 bases). Trimming shortened V by 5 bases and J by 5 bases, and 16 bases separated the two germline ends. The CDR3 is 15 amino acids. Looked up from germline, CDR1 is SGHRS and CDR2 is YFSETQ. The CDR3 is CASSTDRSGTGELFF. Here the CDR3 DNA reads TGCGCCAGCAGTACTGACAGGTCGGGGACCGGGGAGCTGTTTTTT.

This clone was recorded only once. The rearrangement joins TRBV13 to TRBJ1-1; a weak D match, TRBD1 (5 bases). CDR1 and CDR2 from the germline V gene are PRHDT and FYEKMQ (reference sequence). Trimming shortened V by 2 bases and J by 3 bases, and 10 bases separated the two germline ends. The CDR3 runs to 14 residues. CDR3 bases: TGTGCCAGCAGCTTAAGGAGGGGCCACACTGAAGCTTTCTTT. Translation: CASSLRRGHTEAFF.

The chain uses TRBV28 and TRBJ2-2; 14 bases are shared with TRBD2. The V gene end was trimmed by 6 bases and the J gene end by 4 bases; junction bases not matched to a gene: 10. Per the germline V gene, CDR1 is MDHEN and CDR2 is SYDVKM. The CDR3 has 18 residues. The chain's CDR3 is CASRGLAGVIGGTGELFF. The CDR3 DNA reads as TGTGCCAGCAGGGGACTAGCGGGAGTGATTGGGGGCACCGGGGAGCTGTTTTTT. The full variable domain, rest sourced from reference TRBV28 and TRBJ2-2, is DVKVTQSSRYLVKRTGEKVFLECVQDMDHENMFWYRQDPGLGLRLIYFSYDVKMKEKGDIPEGYSVSREKKERFSLILESASTNQTSMYLCASRGLAGVIGGTGELFFGEGSRLTVL.

The chain is built from TRBV28 and TRBJ2-7, with D possibly being TRBD2 (5 bases). The germline V gene has CDR1 MDHEN and CDR2 SYDVKM. The V end was cut by 6 bases, the J end by 6 bases, with 18 bases between. This CDR3 has 14 amino acids. CDR3 DNA: TGTGCCAGCAGCCTCCCCCTAGGAGCGGCCGAGCAGTACTTC. This gives the protein CASSLPLGAAEQYF.

The V call is TRBV7-2, the J call TRBJ1-1; unclear D gene. Trimming left V 0 bases short and J 4 bases short, with 6 bases between. The CDR3 contains 13 residues. Germline lookup yields CDR1 SGHTA and CDR2 FQGNSA. CDR3 loop: CASSLAVATEAFF. The CDR3 DNA sequence: TGTGCCAGCAGCTTAGCGGTAGCCACTGAAGCTTTCTTT.

V and J are TRBV15 and TRBJ2-7, with no clear D. Germline CDR1 and CDR2: LNHNV and YYDKDF (reference sequence). The CDR3 extends over 15 amino acids. V was shortened by 3 bases and J by 1 base, with 13 bases between the two germline ends. The CDR3 protein is CATSSNIGGSYEQYF. The CDR3 nucleotides are TGTGCCACCAGCAGCAACATCGGTGGATCCTACGAGCAGTACTTC.

This clone was detected only a few times. The gene calls are TRBV11-3 and TRBJ2-1; TRBD1 or TRBD2 may be the D gene (5 bases each). The CDR3 is made up of 14 amino acids. Germline V CDR1 and CDR2: SGHNT, YENEEA. The V gene lost 5 bases and the J gene lost 6 bases, with 14 bases spanning the gap. The CDR3 nucleotides are TGTGCCAGCAGCCCCCCCGGGGCAGGCAATGAGCAGTTCTTC. It encodes CASSPPGAGNEQFF. Based on the CDR3 plus reference TRBV11-3 and TRBJ2-1, the full variable domain is EAGVVQSPRYKIIEKKQPVAFWCNPISGHNTLYWYLQNLGQGPELLIRYENEEAVDDSQLPKDRFSAERLKGVDSTLKIQPAELGDSAVYLCASSPPGAGNEQFFGPGTRLTVL.

V gene TRBV6-5 combines with J gene TRBJ1-6; D might be TRBD1 (6 bases). This CDR3 has 13 amino acids. The germline V gene encodes CDR1 MNHEY and CDR2 SVGAGI. With 4 bases removed from V and 15 bases from J, the gap between germline ends came to 16 bases. This CDR3 is CASSFKTGTLLHF. CDR3 sequence (DNA): TGTGCCAGCAGTTTCAAAACCGGGACACTCCTCCACTTT.

The chain employs TRBV18 and TRBJ2-1; D is ambiguous. Trimming took 3 bases from V and 8 from J, leaving 11 bases between them. Germline V gene sequence: CDR1 KGHSH, CDR2 LQKENI. The CDR3 spans 13 residues. CDR3 sequence (DNA): TGTGCCAGCTCACCTCTGACGGCCCATGAGCAGTTCTTC. This codes for CASSPLTAHEQFF. Looking up the rest from reference TRBV18 and TRBJ2-1 gives the full variable domain: NAGVMQNPRHLVRRRGQEARLRCSPMKGHSHVYWYRQLPEEGLKFMVYLQKENIIDESGMPKERFSAEFPKEGPSILRIQQVVRGDSAAYFCASSPLTAHEQFFGPGTRLTVL.

The chain employs TRBV20-1 and TRBJ2-7; TRBD1 is a possible D gene (5 bases). Trimming shortened V by 6 bases and J by 3 bases, and 9 bases separated the two germline ends. Germline loops: CDR1 DFQATT, CDR2 SNEGSKA (reference sequence). This CDR3 is 11 amino acids long. CDR3 sequence: CSARQRYEQYF. Here the CDR3 DNA reads TGCAGTGCCCGACAGCGCTACGAGCAGTACTTC.

The genes are TRBV7-3 and TRBJ2-5; D may be TRBD1 (6 bases). Germline-derived CDR1 and CDR2 are SGHTA and FQGTGA. The CDR3 has 14 amino acids. Trimming left V 6 bases short and J 2 bases short, with 13 bases between. CDR3 protein: CASSTSGQQETQYF. CDR3 bases: TGTGCCAGCAGTACCTCCGGACAGCAAGAGACCCAGTACTTC.

The chain carries TRBV6-6 and TRBJ2-5; 10 nucleotides agree with TRBD1. In germline, CDR1 is MNHNY, CDR2 SVGAGI (reference sequence). V lost 6 bases, J lost 2 bases, and 9 bases stayed unmatched. There are 16 residues in the CDR3. In DNA form, the CDR3 reads TGTGCCAGCAGCGGTCGACAGGGGGCCGGACAAGAGACCCAGTACTTC. Translating it yields CASSGRQGAGQETQYF.

The CDR3 reads CASSLDTYEQYF. The CDR3 region has the DNA TGTGCCAGCAGCTTAGACACCTACGAGCAGTACTTC. The J gene is TRBJ2-7, the V gene TRBV7-8, with D unresolved. Germline CDR1 SGHVS, CDR2 FQNEAQ. CDR3 size: 12 residues. The V and J ends lost 1 base and 2 bases respectively, with 3 bases between them.